Shown below are 21 T cell receptor beta chains from a single sample sequenced in a study of memory CD4+ T cells and cytomegalovirus serostatus. Assay: immunoSEQ multiplex PCR; the TCRdb copy retains only in-frame clones and omits some. The sample shows approximately 46,000 clones, around 74% of them seen only once. Single viable CD3+CD4+CD8-CD45RO+ cells were sorted as the memory CD4+ T cells. Sequencing was done on a sample of memory CD4+ T cells from blood. All receptors derive from an adult in good health and CMV-seronegative.

This chain connects TRBV5-6 to TRBJ2-1; TRBD2 agrees at 10 bases. From germline, CDR1 is SGHDT and CDR2 YYEEEE. This CDR3 region has 15 residues. Germline trimming cut 1 base from V and 4 bases from J; bases unmatched to any gene: 2. CDR3: CASSLSSGGYNEQFF. Here the CDR3 DNA reads TGTGCCAGCAGCTTGTCTAGCGGGGGATACAATGAGCAGTTCTTC.

The J gene is TRBJ2-4, the V gene TRBV6-5; D perhaps matches TRBD2 (6 bases). The V end was cut by 2 bases, the J end by 6 bases, with 8 bases between. This CDR3 contains 13 residues. Germline-derived CDR1 and CDR2 are MNHEY and SVGAGI. CDR3 nucleotide sequence: TGTGCCAGCAGTTACGGGACTTTAAACATTCAGTACTTC. Translation gives CASSYGTLNIQYF.

This chain links TRBV18 with TRBJ2-1; TRBD1 agrees at 8 bases. V dropped 5 bases and J dropped 7; count of bases not matched to a gene: 7. Germline lookup yields CDR1 KGHSH and CDR2 LQKENI. The CDR3 covers 14 residues. Written as DNA, the CDR3 is TGTGCCAGCTCAGGACAGGGTGATGGGAATGAGCAGTTCTTC. It is translated as CASSGQGDGNEQFF.

The rearrangement uses TRBV6-1 and TRBJ1-2; 8 bases agree with TRBD1. Germline loops: CDR1 MNHNS, CDR2 SASEGT. The V segment lost 7 bases and the J segment 3 bases; nucleotides outside the gene matches: 4. This CDR3 is built from 13 residues. CDR3 sequence reads: CASTETGDYGYTF. Written as DNA, the CDR3 is TGTGCCAGCACGGAGACAGGGGACTATGGCTACACCTTC.

The rearrangement uses TRBV5-4 and TRBJ2-3; 7 bases match TRBD1. Germline V lookup: CDR1 SGHNT, CDR2 YYREEE (reference sequence). J lost 5 bases, V lost 4 bases, and 16 bases had no gene match. CDR3 length equals 17 residues. In DNA form, the CDR3 reads TGTGCCAGCAGCGGGAAGCTACGACAGGGTGTGGGAGATACGCAGTATTTT. It codes for CASSGKLRQGVGDTQYF.

The rearrangement joins TRBV7-3 to TRBJ1-3; D is undetermined. CDR1 and CDR2 (germline): SGHTA, FQGTGA. V shed 5 bases and J shed 0 bases, with 11 bases lying between them. This CDR3 has 15 amino acids. CDR3 protein: CASSTRGSSGNTIYF. The CDR3, as DNA: TGTGCCAGCAGCACTAGAGGTTCCTCTGGAAACACCATATATTTT.

The rearrangement links TRBV9 to TRBJ2-6; D may be TRBD2 (5 bases). The CDR3 has 15 residues. Germline-derived CDR1 and CDR2 are SGDLS and YYNGEE. With 0 bases removed from V and 4 bases from J, the gap between germline ends came to 8 bases. In DNA form, the CDR3 reads TGTGCCAGCAGCGTAGTATCTAGCGGGGCCAACGTCCTGACTTTC. Encoded protein: CASSVVSSGANVLTF.

This clone has a handful of counts. The chain uses TRBV5-6 and TRBJ1-1, with TRBD1 matching over 8 bases. J lost 5 bases, V lost 3 bases, and 9 bases had no gene match. This CDR3 is 15 amino acids long. Looked up from germline, CDR1 is SGHDT and CDR2 is YYEEEE. CDR3 coding DNA: TGTGCCAGCAGCTGGTTGGGTACAGGGGGTACTGAAGCTTTCTTT. Its protein product is CASSWLGTGGTEAFF.

The gene calls are TRBV5-3 and TRBJ1-4; D unresolved. TRBV5-3 falls under the ORF class, with uncertain function. The ends were cut back, 1 base at V and 5 bases at J, with 9 bases in the middle. The CDR3 runs to 14 residues. The CDR3 sequence: CARSLWSENEKLFF. For the CDR3, the DNA is TGTGCCAGAAGCTTGTGGTCAGAGAATGAAAAACTGTTTTTT.

The sample holds one count of this clone. CDR3 loop: CASSPFSDSLNQPQHF. CDR3 bases: TGTGCCAGCAGTCCTTTTTCCGACAGCCTTAATCAGCCCCAGCATTTT. V usage is TRBV6-6 and J usage is TRBJ1-5, with D possibly matching TRBD1 (5 bases). The CDR3 is made up of 16 amino acids. The V gene's germline CDR1 is MNHNY and CDR2 SVGAGI (reference sequence). Trimming stripped 5 bases from V and 4 bases from J, with 18 bases between.

V is TRBV19 and J is TRBJ1-4; a possible D gene is TRBD1 (5 bases). The CDR3 totals 13 residues. Germline values: CDR1 LNHDA, CDR2 SQIVND (reference sequence). The ends were cut back, 6 bases at V and 3 bases at J, with 8 bases in the middle. The CDR3, as DNA: TGTGCCAGTAGAGGGGCATCTAATGAAAAACTGTTTTTT. It encodes CASRGASNEKLFF. Complete variable domain (other parts from reference TRBV19 and TRBJ1-4): DGGITQSPKYLFRKEGQNVTLSCEQNLNHDAMYWYRQDPGQGLRLIYYSQIVNDFQKGDIAEGYSVSREKKESFPLTVTSAQKNPTAFYLCASRGASNEKLFFGSGTQLSVL.

V gene TRBV30 combines with J gene TRBJ1-5, with D unresolved. V was clipped by 1 base and J by 10 bases, with 17 bases between them. This CDR3 is built from 14 residues. Germline values: CDR1 GTSNPN, CDR2 SVGIG (reference sequence). CDR3 protein: CAWSEQHLGAPQHF. The DNA for the CDR3 is TGTGCCTGGAGTGAACAACACTTGGGAGCCCCCCAGCATTTT.

The J gene is TRBJ1-4, the V gene TRBV7-2; 9 bases match TRBD1. Germline V gene lookup returns CDR1 SGHTA and CDR2 FQGNSA. This CDR3 has 16 residues. Unmatched junction bases numbered 5, after V lost 1 base and J lost 5 bases. The CDR3 nucleotides read TGTGCCAGCAGCTTAGGGGGGACAGGGCGGAATGAAAAACTGTTTTTT. It yields the protein CASSLGGTGRNEKLFF.

In its sample, this clone was seen a few times. V is TRBV5-8 and J is TRBJ2-3; D gene unclear. V was shortened by 0 bases and J by 0 bases, with 2 bases between the two germline ends. The CDR3 is 13 residues long. Germline V lookup: CDR1 SGHTS, CDR2 YDEGEE. CDR3 residues: CASSLGSTDTQYF. The DNA of the CDR3 is TGTGCCAGCAGCTTGGGTAGCACAGATACGCAGTATTTT.

The sample holds a few counts of this clone. The chain joins TRBV6-5 to TRBJ1-6; D not resolved. Looked up from germline, CDR1 is MNHEY and CDR2 is SVGAGI. CDR3 size: 14 residues. The germline V and J ends were trimmed by 5 bases and 5 bases, with 10 bases remaining between them. CDR3 DNA: TGTGCCAGCAGTACCGCAGGAGATAATTCACCCCTCCACTTT. Its protein is CASSTAGDNSPLHF.

This chain joins TRBV10-3 and TRBJ1-2, with D possibly TRBD1 on 6 matching bases. Trimming left V 7 bases short and J 8 bases short, with 17 bases between. The CDR3 runs 13 residues. The germline gives CDR1 ENHRY, CDR2 SYGVKD. The CDR3 DNA reads TGTGCCATCAAACCGGGGGCGTCTGGGGGCTACACCTTC. Its protein product is CAIKPGASGGYTF.

The chain uses TRBV18 and TRBJ2-3; no definite D call. V gave up 2 bases and J gave up 0 bases, with 12 bases separating them. This CDR3 is built from 16 residues. Per the germline V gene, CDR1 is KGHSH and CDR2 is LQKENI. The CDR3 sequence is CASSPASLSSTDTQYF. The DNA for the CDR3 is TGTGCCAGCTCACCAGCCAGTCTATCTAGCACAGATACGCAGTATTTT.

The chain links TRBV2 to TRBJ2-3, with 10 bases aligning to TRBD2. This CDR3 contains 14 residues. With V trimmed by 8 bases and J by 1 base, 3 bases remained unmatched. CDR1 is SNHLY and CDR2 is FYNNEI in the germline V gene. The CDR3 loop is CASSGTSGTDTQYF. The DNA of the CDR3 is TGTGCCAGCTCCGGGACTAGCGGCACAGATACGCAGTATTTT.

The gene calls are TRBV10-3 and TRBJ2-1, with 8 bases aligning to TRBD1. The CDR3 spans 16 residues. The trim removed 5 bases at V and 1 base at J, leaving 7 bases unmatched. Germline V lookup: CDR1 ENHRY, CDR2 SYGVKD. The CDR3 nucleotides are TGTGCCATCAGTAATGGACAGGGTGGGTCCTACAATGAGCAGTTCTTC. This encodes CAISNGQGGSYNEQFF.

This chain links TRBV11-2 with TRBJ1-2; no definite D call. This CDR3 has 16 residues. V was clipped by 3 bases and J by 4 bases, with 18 bases between them. Germline CDR1 is SGHAT and CDR2 is FQNNGV. The CDR3 coding sequence is TGTGCCAGCAGCTTTGGGTTCTCCGGGGTTGGCTATGGCTACACCTTC. Its translation is CASSFGFSGVGYGYTF.

The V and J genes are TRBV7-8 and TRBJ1-2, with 7 bases lining up with TRBD1. Germline CDR1 and CDR2: SGHVS and FQNEAQ. The V and J ends lost 1 base and 0 bases, in that order; junction bases with no gene match: 2. This CDR3 is 15 amino acids long. The CDR3 nucleotides are TGTGCCAGCAGCTTAGAGCAGGGGGCTAACTATGGCTACACCTTC. Encoded protein: CASSLEQGANYGYTF.